These 30 T cell receptor beta chains were all obtained from the same sample, sequenced in a study of Tregs in tolerant kidney transplant recipients. Repertoires were generated with immunoSEQ multiplex PCR, while TCRdb's copy carries only in-frame clones and drops some. The sample carries roughly 49,000 clones, about 89% recorded once. Sequencing was done on a sample of Tregs from blood. Source of these receptors: a human donor in good health.

The V and J genes are TRBV23-1 and TRBJ2-3; tentatively, D is TRBD2 (7 bases). TRBV23-1 is noted as an ORF with a role that remains uncertain. The CDR3 runs 20 residues. V was cut by 0 bases and J by 1 base, with 23 bases left in between. As DNA, the CDR3 is TGCGCCAGCAGTCAATCTCTGCTAGCGGCCGTGAGGGGGGGCACAGATACGCAGTATTTT. Encoded protein: CASSQSLLAAVRGGTDTQYF.

The chain carries TRBV5-1 and TRBJ2-5, with D perhaps matching TRBD2 (5 bases). Trimming left V 7 bases short and J 5 bases short, with 18 bases between. Germline V gene sequence: CDR1 SGHRS, CDR2 YFSETQ. The CDR3 totals 14 residues. CDR3 in amino acids: CASARASGKETQYF. The CDR3 region has the DNA TGCGCCAGCGCCCGAGCTTCCGGGAAGGAGACCCAGTACTTC. Complete variable domain (other parts from reference TRBV5-1 and TRBJ2-5): KAGVTQTPRYLIKTRGQQVTLSCSPISGHRSVSWYQQTPGQGLQFLFEYFSETQRNKGNFPGRFSGRQFSNSRSEMNVSTLELGDSALYLCASARASGKETQYFGPGTRLLVL.

The gene calls are TRBV19 and TRBJ2-3; perhaps TRBD2 as D (6 bases). The V gene's germline CDR1 is LNHDA and CDR2 SQIVND (reference sequence). This CDR3 is built from 15 residues. V lost 7 bases to trimming and J lost 5 bases, with 19 bases between them. The chain's CDR3 is CASTAGGSGIDTQYF. DNA of the CDR3: TGTGCCAGTACCGCAGGAGGGAGCGGAATAGATACGCAGTATTTT.

The chain combines TRBV5-4 with TRBJ2-2; D perhaps matches TRBD1 (5 bases). Trimming pared 2 bases from V and 8 bases from J, leaving 13 bases between. The germline V gene encodes CDR1 SGHNT and CDR2 YYREEE (reference sequence). The CDR3 loop spans 14 amino acids. The CDR3 region is CASSLGALPGELFF. The CDR3 region has the DNA TGTGCCAGCAGCTTAGGGGCCCTCCCTGGGGAGCTGTTTTTT.

This clone was recorded only once. The chain recombines TRBV11-2 with TRBJ2-2; 10 bases line up with TRBD2. The CDR3 is made up of 16 amino acids. Losses at the gene ends were 4 bases for V and 1 base for J; bases not matched to a gene: 3. Germline V gene lookup returns CDR1 SGHAT and CDR2 FQNNGV. CDR3 protein: CASSSWTSGNTGELFF. Here the CDR3 DNA reads TGTGCCAGCAGCTCATGGACTAGCGGGAACACCGGGGAGCTGTTTTTT. Drawing the rest from reference TRBV11-2 and TRBJ2-2, the complete variable domain is EAGVAQSPRYKIIEKRQSVAFWCNPISGHATLYWYQQILGQGPKLLIQFQNNGVVDDSQLPKDRFSAERLKGVDSTLKIQPAKLEDSAVYLCASSSWTSGNTGELFFGEGSRLTVL.

The chain is built from TRBV6-4 and TRBJ2-1, with TRBD1 identical over 8 bases. Germline V CDR1 and CDR2: MRHNA, SNTAGT. The CDR3 is 17 residues long. J was trimmed by 8 bases and V by 5 bases; bases with no gene match: 17. The CDR3 DNA reads as TGTGCCAGCAGTAGGAGTTGGGGACAGGACTTTAGGGATGAGCAGTTCTTC. It codes for CASSRSWGQDFRDEQFF.

The chain uses TRBV5-1 and TRBJ2-7; 8 bases line up with TRBD1. This CDR3 has 14 amino acids. Per the germline V gene, CDR1 is SGHRS and CDR2 is YFSETQ. The trim removed 7 bases at V and 3 bases at J, leaving 9 bases unmatched. The CDR3 DNA reads TGCGCCAGCGGCCCCGGACAGGGTGGCTACGAGCAGTACTTC. Translated, it gives CASGPGQGGYEQYF.

The chain couples TRBV6-6 to TRBJ1-6, with D possibly being TRBD1 (5 bases). Trimming removed 6 bases at V and 8 bases at J, with 17 bases between. The CDR3 is 15 amino acids. Germline loops: CDR1 MNHNY, CDR2 SVGAGI (reference sequence). The CDR3 DNA follows: TGTGCCAGCAGGAGCACAGGCCGGCTTGATTCACCCCTCCACTTT. This sequence encodes CASRSTGRLDSPLHF.

The chain is built from TRBV20-1 and TRBJ1-1; D is unclear. Germline CDR1 and CDR2: DFQATT and SNEGSKA (reference sequence). The CDR3 totals 8 residues. CDR3 loop: CRVVGAFF. In nucleotides, the CDR3 is TGCAGGGTAGTGGGTGCTTTCTTT.

V gene TRBV7-3 combines with J gene TRBJ1-1; D may be TRBD1 (6 bases). The length of the CDR3 is 13 residues. Trimming pared 0 bases from V and 7 bases from J, leaving 9 bases between. Germline V lookup: CDR1 SGHTA, CDR2 FQGTGA. DNA of the CDR3: TGTGCCAGCAGCTTAACGAGAGGGGGTGAAGCTTTCTTT. Its protein is CASSLTRGGEAFF.

The V and J genes are TRBV30 and TRBJ1-2, with D possibly matching TRBD1 (6 bases). Germline V gives CDR1 GTSNPN, CDR2 SVGIG (reference sequence). The CDR3 covers 15 residues. V lost 2 bases and J 5 bases, leaving 18 bases between the germline ends. Here the CDR3 reads CAWSLGQPRVYGYTF. CDR3 DNA sequence: TGTGCCTGGAGTTTAGGACAGCCGAGGGTTTATGGCTACACCTTC.

The rearrangement links TRBV5-1 to TRBJ2-1, with TRBD2 matching over 8 bases. The germline gives CDR1 SGHRS, CDR2 YFSETQ. Trimming cost V 3 bases and J 8 bases; bases outside gene matches: 13. CDR3 length equals 16 residues. The CDR3, as DNA: TGCGCCAGCAGCTCAGGACTAGCACACTTACTGGATGAGCAGTTCTTC. It codes for CASSSGLAHLLDEQFF.

This chain links TRBV7-9 with TRBJ2-6; D perhaps matches TRBD1 (6 bases). The germline V gene encodes CDR1 SEHNR and CDR2 FQNEAQ (reference sequence). Trimming took 5 bases from V and 0 from J, leaving 8 bases between them. CDR3 length: 15 residues. The CDR3 is CASSRGGSGANVLTF. In nucleotides, the CDR3 is TGTGCCAGCAGCAGAGGGGGCTCTGGGGCCAACGTCCTGACTTTC.

The rearrangement uses TRBV7-6 and TRBJ2-1, with D perhaps TRBD1 (6 bases). The V end lost 3 bases, the J end lost 4 bases, and 7 bases lay between the germline ends. The CDR3 consists of 13 residues. Germline CDR1 reads SGHVS; CDR2 reads FNYEAQ. The CDR3 protein is CASSLGHYNEQFF. Written as DNA, the CDR3 is TGTGCCAGCAGCTTGGGACATTACAATGAGCAGTTCTTC.

The V gene is TRBV5-4, the J gene TRBJ1-2, with D possibly being TRBD1 (6 bases). Germline values: CDR1 SGHNT, CDR2 YYREEE (reference sequence). This CDR3 comprises 17 residues. Trimming removed 4 bases at V and 5 bases at J, with 24 bases between. The CDR3: CASSRTYRDSKGYGYTF. CDR3 DNA: TGTGCCAGCAGCCGGACCTACAGGGACTCTAAGGGGTATGGCTACACCTTC. The whole variable domain, filled in from reference TRBV5-4 and TRBJ1-2, reads ETGVTQSPTHLIKTRGQQVTLRCSSQSGHNTVSWYQQALGQGPQFIFQYYREEENGRGNFPPRFSGLQFPNYSSELNVNALELDDSALYLCASSRTYRDSKGYGYTFGSGTRLTVV.

The chain couples TRBV12-5 to TRBJ2-2; D unclear. Trimming took off 4 bases at V and 4 bases at J, with 4 bases between the two ends. CDR1 and CDR2 (germline): LGHNT, FRNRAP. The CDR3 covers 12 residues. This chain's CDR3 is CASGWVTGELFF. In nucleotides, the CDR3 is TGTGCTAGTGGTTGGGTCACCGGGGAGCTGTTTTTT.

This chain links TRBV6-6 with TRBJ1-2; tentative D call: TRBD1 (5 bases). The germline V and J ends were trimmed by 2 bases and 2 bases, with 9 bases remaining between them. Germline CDR1 reads MNHNY; CDR2 reads SVGAGI (reference sequence). This CDR3 has 14 amino acids. The CDR3 protein is CASSYEGWNYGYTF. CDR3 nucleotides: TGTGCCAGCAGTTACGAGGGGTGGAACTATGGCTACACCTTC.

J is TRBJ1-1 and V is TRBV18; D uncertain. V lost 2 bases, J lost 5 bases, and 15 bases lay in between. CDR1 is KGHSH and CDR2 is LQKENI in the germline V gene. This CDR3 region has 15 residues. CDR3 protein: CASSPGRGEKTEAFF. The DNA of the CDR3 is TGTGCCAGCTCACCAGGGAGAGGAGAAAAAACTGAAGCTTTCTTT.

The chain links TRBV5-1 to TRBJ2-5; TRBD1 aligns across 8 bases. This CDR3 is built from 15 residues. The V and J ends lost 4 bases and 5 bases, in that order; junction bases with no gene match: 10. Germline V lookup: CDR1 SGHRS, CDR2 YFSETQ. The CDR3 nucleotides are TGCGCCAGCAGCCCAGGACAGGGTGGAAGTGAGACCCAGTACTTC. It codes for CASSPGQGGSETQYF.

The V and J genes are TRBV11-2 and TRBJ2-3; TRBD2 matches 10 bases. V lost 5 bases and J lost 4; bases outside the gene matches: 9. The V gene's germline CDR1 is SGHAT and CDR2 FQNNGV. This CDR3 is built from 16 residues. CDR3 sequence: CASSGPSSGGADTQYF. The DNA for the CDR3 is TGTGCCAGCAGCGGCCCCTCTAGCGGGGGAGCAGATACGCAGTATTTT.

The chain recombines TRBV7-9 with TRBJ1-4, with D perhaps TRBD1 (5 bases). The germline V gene encodes CDR1 SEHNR and CDR2 FQNEAQ (reference sequence). The length of the CDR3 is 15 residues. Trimming took off 1 base at V and 8 bases at J, with 14 bases between the two ends. The CDR3, as DNA: TGTGCCAGCAGCTTAGTGCAGGGTCTAGGCGAAAAACTGTTTTTT. This codes for CASSLVQGLGEKLFF.

This clone was picked up one time. V and J are TRBV5-1 and TRBJ2-1, with 10 bases aligning to TRBD2. This CDR3 has 14 residues. J was trimmed by 5 bases and V by 6 bases; bases with no gene match: 5. Germline CDR1 reads SGHRS; CDR2 reads YFSETQ. The CDR3 DNA reads as TGCGCCAGCACAATAGCGGGAGGAGACAATGAGCAGTTCTTC. Translated: CASTIAGGDNEQFF.

The rearrangement links TRBV18 to TRBJ1-1, with TRBD1 matching 8 bases. CDR3 length: 16 residues. The trim removed 3 bases at V and 1 base at J, leaving 7 bases unmatched. Germline values: CDR1 KGHSH, CDR2 LQKENI. CDR3: CASSPSAGGQNTEAFF. The CDR3 nucleotides are TGTGCCAGCTCACCTTCGGCAGGGGGCCAGAACACTGAAGCTTTCTTT.

This chain links TRBV9 with TRBJ2-2; weak D call: TRBD2 (5 bases). Trimming took 0 bases from V and 5 from J, leaving 14 bases between them. CDR1 and CDR2 from the germline V gene are SGDLS and YYNGEE. The CDR3 consists of 16 residues. CDR3 protein: CASSVATGWETGELFF. The CDR3 bases are TGTGCCAGCAGCGTAGCTACGGGGTGGGAGACCGGGGAGCTGTTTTTT.

This clone appeared a single time. This chain uses TRBV19 with TRBJ2-1; 9 bases are a match to TRBD2. Germline lookup yields CDR1 LNHDA and CDR2 SQIVND (reference sequence). V shed 5 bases and J 4 bases; nucleotides not matched to a gene: 6. There are 15 residues in the CDR3. CDR3: CASSPLAGYYNEQFF. The CDR3 coding sequence is TGTGCCAGTAGTCCTCTAGCGGGATATTACAATGAGCAGTTCTTC.

The V call is TRBV9, the J call TRBJ1-2; 8 nucleotides agree with TRBD1. The CDR3 is made up of 15 amino acids. V gave up 0 bases and J gave up 4 bases; unmatched junction bases: 5. Germline CDR1 reads SGDLS; CDR2 reads YYNGEE. CDR3 protein: CASSVEDRVVYGYTF. The CDR3 region has the DNA TGTGCCAGCAGCGTAGAGGACAGGGTCGTCTATGGCTACACCTTC.

The V and J genes are TRBV2 and TRBJ1-2; D gene unclear. Germline values: CDR1 SNHLY, CDR2 FYNNEI. Trimming took 7 bases from V and 0 from J, leaving 12 bases between them. The CDR3 contains 14 residues. The CDR3 here is CASNGGDSNYGYTF. The CDR3 bases are TGTGCCAGCAATGGCGGAGACTCTAACTATGGCTACACCTTC. The full variable domain, in which reference TRBV2 and TRBJ1-2 provide the parts outside the CDR3, is EPEVTQTPSHQVTQMGQEVILRCVPISNHLYFYWYRQILGQKVEFLVSFYNNEISEKSEIFDDQFSVERPDGSNFTLKIRSTKLEDSAMYFCASNGGDSNYGYTFGSGTRLTVV.

The chain recombines TRBV28 with TRBJ1-2, with unresolved D. The CDR3 runs to 15 residues. CDR1 MDHEN and CDR2 SYDVKM come from the germline V gene. V was trimmed by 5 bases and J by 2 bases, leaving 15 bases between them. DNA of the CDR3: TGTGCCAGCAGTACCCGGAGGGAAGCAAACTATGGCTACACCTTC. Protein sequence: CASSTRREANYGYTF.

With regard to this clone: This same CDR3 is encoded by further DNA sequences in the sample. The V call is TRBV5-1, the J call TRBJ2-5, with unresolved D. V was pared by 0 bases and J by 5 bases, with 5 bases between. From germline, CDR1 is SGHRS and CDR2 YFSETQ. CDR3 length: 12 residues. The CDR3 DNA reads as TGCGCCAGCAGCTTGGCCGGTGAGACCCAGTACTTC. Its protein product is CASSLAGETQYF. Complete variable domain (other parts from reference TRBV5-1 and TRBJ2-5): KAGVTQTPRYLIKTRGQQVTLSCSPISGHRSVSWYQQTPGQGLQFLFEYFSETQRNKGNFPGRFSGRQFSNSRSEMNVSTLELGDSALYLCASSLAGETQYFGPGTRLLVL.

The chain has TRBV25-1 and TRBJ1-2; TRBD1 is a possible D gene (5 bases). Germline V gene lookup returns CDR1 MGHDK and CDR2 SYGVNS. The CDR3 loop spans 13 amino acids. V lost 3 bases, J lost 5 bases, and 10 bases lay in between. CDR3 bases: TGTGCCAGCAGTGAGGGGCGGAGGTATGGCTACACCTTC. Its translation is CASSEGRRYGYTF.